This record looks at one T cell receptor (beta chain) sequence and its context. This receptor's antigen is unknown. Base qualities are not recorded, but no much larger clone differs from it by a single base. The data derive from a study of memory CD4+ T cells and cytomegalovirus serostatus (dated by TCRdb to between 2018 and 2021). In the study overall: The cohort included around 35 healthy adults from Belgium, of whom 9 were CMV seropositive and about 25 were CMV seronegative. CD4+ memory TCRbeta repertoires of a Belgian cohort with known cytomegalovirus serostatus were sequenced in order to replicate a published TCR-based CMV serostatus classifier. Broad study findings and their caveats: Only CD4+CD45RO+ memory cells were sequenced, in contrast to the original study, in which naive and memory CD4+ and CD8+ populations were covered. The results were interpreted as suggesting that the CMV-associated TCR signature is largely present in the CD4+ memory repertoire. On the Belgian cohort, the classifier built on the original framework reached a median bootstrapped AUC of about 0.95, with a 95% CI of 0.76-1.00. CMV serostatus prediction reached a median bootstrapped AUC of approximately 0.95 with the original framework and around 0.91 with a US-trained random forest. Of 170 or so previously reported CMV-associated TCRbeta sequences, about 72 appeared in the CD4+ memory repertoires, each in one to five individuals.

CDR1 and CDR2 are read off the germline V gene as ENHRY and SYGVKD. The V end loses 3 bases and the J end loses 0 bases, and a stretch of 9 bases separates them. The CDR3 goes from the cysteine to the phenylalanine over 15 residues. The CDR3 DNA has 45 bases and is translated from base 1. Single viable CD3+CD4+CD8-CD45RO+ cells were sorted as memory CD4+ T cells on a FACSAria II. To determine CMV serostatus, a Roche Elecsys assay was used that detects serum IgG against CMV pp150, pp28, p38 and p52. After thawing, total CD4+ T cells were enriched by positive selection with CD4 magnetic microbeads. Samples originated from another study that specifically interrogated the CD4+ T cell memory repertoire. Peripheral blood mononuclear cells were isolated and cryopreserved following standard operating procedures; serum was stored at -80 °C. The staining used CD3-PerCP (BW264/56), CD4-APC (RPA-T4), CD45RO-PE (UCHT1) and CD8-Pacific Orange (3B5) antibodies, and Sytox blue was used to exclude non-viable cells.

Genomic DNA was extracted from sorted cells with the Quick-DNA Microprep Kit. Amplification of TCRbeta DNA was done with the immunoSEQ hsTCRbeta kit, following the protocol from the manufacturer. TCRbeta libraries were sequenced on an Illumina MiSeq instrument. As for the original processing: Following removal of out-of-frame sequences, around 2,300,000 distinct TCRbeta sequences were retained, with an average of about 70,000 per individual. Each individual was scored according to the count of over 150 previously reported CMV-associated TCRbeta sequences and the total productive distinct TCRbeta count. A beta-binomial model was reimplemented in Python, and random forests from scikit-learn, run with default parameters, were trained on data from the US cohort. Classifier performance on the Belgian cohort was summarized as median AUC with percentile confidence intervals calculated over 10,000 bootstrap iterations. TCRdb took this table from immuneACCESS and kept in-frame rearrangements with V and J called. Such tables lack part of the clones; where checked against another copy, unresolved V genes explain under half of the gap, and the rest is unexplained. V and J calls and clone size follow that table, whereas D and trimming were derived from the DNA. Counted in this sample were about 59,000 clones; about three quarters of them appeared once. The ten largest make up 1% to 1.2% of the sample.

The sequenced sample consisted of memory CD4+ T cells from blood. The TCR was taken from an adult in good health and CMV-seronegative. The sequence joins TRBV10-3 to TRBJ1-3, with no D gene named confidently. The nucleotide sequence reads as follows: TGTGCCATCAGTGAAGGGCCCTCCTCTGGAAACACCATATATTTT. The encoded protein is CAISEGPSSGNTIYF.